Listed below are T cell receptor beta chains from one sample, sequenced in a study of Graves' ophthalmopathy and Graves' hyperthyroidism. TCRdb redid the calling of the multiplex PCR reads with MiXCR, one entry per CDR3 protein. The sample yields some 750,000 distinct CDR3 sequences, 35% to 50% seen once. The sample consisted of peripheral blood. These TCRs come from an adult man with Graves' ophthalmopathy. CDR3s include the opening cysteine and the closing phenylalanine or tryptophan. Fields, in order: J gene, CDR3 length, clone size, D gene, V gene, CDR3 protein, CDR3 DNA. A D gene is named only where the DNA matches it firmly. Size is omitted from some rows. Given values are once, few, many or a class for expanded clones.

TRBJ1-5 13 - - TRBV19 CASNPGSNQPQHF TGTGCCAGTAATCCGGGTAGCAATCAGCCCCAGCATTTT
TRBJ1-2 16 many TRBD1 TRBV2 CASSRTGREGSYGYTF TGTGCCAGCAGTCGGACAGGAAGGGAGGGAAGCTATGGCTACACCTTC
TRBJ1-5 14 - - TRBV6-6 CASRTRTGGQPQHF TGTGCCAGCAGAACAAGGACGGGGGGACAGCCCCAGCATTTT
TRBJ2-2 12 - - TRBV24-1 CATSLGTGELFF TGTGCCACCAGTCTAGGGACCGGGGAGCTGTTTTTT
TRBJ1-2 16 - - TRBV13 CASSLRASGGGNGYTF TGTGCCAGCAGCTTAAGGGCCTCGGGGGGTGGAAATGGCTACACCTTC
TRBJ2-5 15 many - TRBV20-1 CSARAFGGLGETQYF TGCAGTGCTAGGGCATTTGGGGGTCTAGGAGAGACCCAGTACTTC
TRBJ1-2 16 many TRBD1 TRBV10-3 CAISAGGTGYPYGYTF TGTGCCATCAGTGCCGGGGGGACAGGATATCCCTATGGCTACACCTTC
TRBJ1-4 12 few - TRBV20-1 CSAQGSGEKLFF TGCAGTGCTCAGGGGTCGGGGGAAAAACTGTTTTTT
TRBJ2-7 12 - - TRBV11-2 CASSSTSFEQYF TGTGCCAGCAGCTCAACTAGCTTTGAGCAGTACTTC
TRBJ1-5 16 - TRBD1 TRBV10-3 CASSYTGGAGNQPQHF TGTGCCAGCAGCTACACAGGGGGCGCAGGCAATCAGCCCCAGCATTTT
TRBJ2-5 15 once TRBD1 TRBV7-9 CASNQDGTGEETQYF TGCGCCAGCAACCAAGACGGAACAGGGGAAGAGACCCAGTACTTC
TRBJ2-6 15 many - TRBV19 CASSIKGSGANVLTF TGTGCCAGTAGTATCAAGGGCTCTGGGGCCAACGTCCTGACTTTC
TRBJ1-1 13 - TRBD1 TRBV19 CASPRRGGNEAFF TGTGCCAGTCCTCGCAGGGGGGGAAATGAAGCTTTCTTT
TRBJ1-6 17 - TRBD1 TRBV11-2 CASSFFGRDRDNSPLHF TGTGCCAGCAGCTTTTTTGGCAGGGACAGAGATAATTCACCCCTCCACTTT